This TCR beta chain was sequenced for a study of T cell responses to AZD1222 COVID-19 vaccine. The assay was immunoSEQ multiplex PCR, and TCRdb's table has in-frame clones only and misses some. The data show 150,000 to 200,000 clones, about 92% seen once. Germline V CDR1 and CDR2: MGHRA, YSYEKL. V was cut by 1 base and J by 2 bases, with 7 bases left in between. CDR3 size: 14 residues. The rearrangement joins TRBV4-1 to TRBJ2-3; no definite D call. This TCR was recovered from an adult in good health. This specimen consisted of peripheral blood, obtained on day 0 of AZD1222 vaccination. The CDR3 sequence: CASSQGALTDTQYF. The DNA of the CDR3 is TGCGCCAGCAGCCAAGGGGCTCTCACAGATACGCAGTATTTT.